This entry lists 23 T cell receptor beta chains sequenced from one sample in a study of early T cells in non-severe SARS-CoV-2 infection. One entry per CDR3 protein results from TCRdb running MiXCR on the 5' RACE reads. The sample lists approximately 34,000 distinct CDR3 sequences; approximately 5.1% were seen once. The source material was whole blood, sampled at baseline. These receptors were collected from an adult who was a healthcare worker with PCR-confirmed SARS-CoV-2 infection or an uninfected control (not recorded which).

In regard to this clonotype: This could be a read error, since a much larger clone is one nucleotide away. This chain uses TRBV7-7 with TRBJ2-2, with a weak D call TRBD2 (7 bases). CDR3 size: 14 residues. The V end was cut by 3 bases, the J end by 7 bases, with 12 bases between. In germline, CDR1 is SSHAT, CDR2 FNYEAQ (reference sequence). This CDR3 reads CASSLGGLYGELFF. CDR3 in DNA: TGTGCCAGCAGCTTGGGGGGGCTCTACGGGGAGCTGTTTTTT.

This clonotype was detected ten times or more. CDR3 nucleotides: TGTGCTGGCGGGACTAGCGGAACCTACGAGCAGTACTTC. Its translation is CAGGTSGTYEQYF. The genes are TRBV30 and TRBJ2-7; 11 bases are shared with TRBD2. Germline CDR1 is GTSNPN and CDR2 is SVGIG (reference sequence). The CDR3 is made up of 13 amino acids.

The chain joins TRBV9 to TRBJ2-7; TRBD1 matches at 10 bases. This CDR3 is built from 14 residues. Looked up from germline, CDR1 is SGDLS and CDR2 is YYNGEE. V was clipped by 4 bases and J by 2 bases; unmatched bases: 3. CDR3 nucleotides: TGTGCCAGCAGCACCGGGACAGGGGCCTACGAGCAGTACTTC. This encodes CASSTGTGAYEQYF.

The chain has TRBV5-4 and TRBJ1-1; D remains ambiguous. This CDR3 is 14 amino acids long. V was pared by 0 bases and J by 4 bases, with 10 bases between. In germline, CDR1 is SGHNT, CDR2 YYREEE (reference sequence). The CDR3: CASSLDRGGTEAFF. The CDR3 nucleotides read TGTGCCAGCAGCTTGGACCGGGGTGGCACTGAAGCTTTCTTT.

This clonotype was found many times. The rearrangement uses TRBV7-9 and TRBJ2-2; no firm D call. V was trimmed by 2 bases and J by 4 bases, leaving 5 bases between them. CDR3 length: 13 residues. Germline loops: CDR1 SEHNR, CDR2 FQNEAQ (reference sequence). The CDR3 loop reads CASSLTSTGELFF. CDR3 sequence (DNA): TGTGCCAGCAGCTTAACCTCCACCGGGGAGCTGTTTTTT. Using reference TRBV7-9 and TRBJ2-2 for the parts outside the CDR3, the full variable domain is DTGVSQNPRHKITKRGQNVTFRCDPISEHNRLYWYRQTLGQGPEFLTYFQNEAQLEKSRLLSDRFSAERPKGSFSTLEIQRTEQGDSAMYLCASSLTSTGELFFGEGSRLTVL.

Many counts were recorded for this clonotype. The V gene is TRBV19, the J gene TRBJ1-2; 7 bases fit TRBD1. CDR1 LNHDA and CDR2 SQIVND come from the germline V gene (reference sequence). V was clipped by 5 bases and J by 7 bases; unmatched bases: 10. The CDR3 sequence is 14 residues long. The CDR3 DNA is TGTGCCAGTAGTCGACAGGGAAACTCAGGTGGCTACACCTTC. Amino acid sequence: CASSRQGNSGGYTF.

The table lists this clonotype with many counts. V is TRBV20-1 and J is TRBJ1-3, with no clear D. CDR1 is DFQATT, CDR2 SNEGSKA, per germline (reference sequence). Between the trimmed V and J ends, which lost 1 base and 4 bases, there was a span of 8 bases. This CDR3 comprises 13 residues. The CDR3 DNA is TGCAGTGCTAGAGGAGGGAGAGGAAACACCATATATTTT. This sequence encodes CSARGGRGNTIYF.

This clonotype was recorded at least ten times. The V gene is TRBV20-1, the J gene TRBJ2-3, with 11 positions matching TRBD2. The length of the CDR3 is 15 residues. Germline CDR1 is DFQATT and CDR2 is SNEGSKA (reference sequence). V trimming: 6 bases; J trimming: 3 bases; junction bases outside the gene matches: 8. Written as DNA, the CDR3 is TGCAGTGCGACTACTAGCGGGAGCGTTACAGATACGCAGTATTTT. Translated: CSATTSGSVTDTQYF.

The chain has TRBV21-1 and TRBJ2-1; the table gives TRBD2 as D, unverified against the DNA. TRBV21-1 counts as a pseudogene. The CDR3 runs 18 residues. The CDR3 bases are TGTGCCAGCAGCAGTTTACCTAAACTAGCGGGAGGAAGCAATGAGCAGTTCTTC. Residues: CASSSLPKLAGGSNEQFF.

This clonotype was seen ten or more times. This chain uses TRBV12-3 or TRBV12-4 with TRBJ1-5, with unresolved D. Trimming took off 5 bases at V and 3 bases at J, with 17 bases between the two ends. CDR3 length: 16 residues. The CDR3 DNA reads TGTGCCAGCAGTCACAGCCGGCGGGGAGTCAATCAGCCCCAGCATTTT. Its protein product is CASSHSRRGVNQPQHF.

This chain connects TRBV5-6 to TRBJ1-1; the D is unclear. Trimming removed 1 base at V and 1 base at J, with 11 bases between. This CDR3 is 15 amino acids long. Germline lookup yields CDR1 SGHDT and CDR2 YYEEEE. CDR3 in DNA: TGTGCCAGCAGCTTGCCCCGAGGCAAGAACACTGAAGCTTTCTTT. Translation gives CASSLPRGKNTEAFF.

This clonotype showed up many times. This sequence joins TRBV5-6 and TRBJ2-1; TRBD1 matches 7 bases. The CDR3 is 16 residues long. Germline CDR1 is SGHDT and CDR2 is YYEEEE. V shed 4 bases and J 0 bases; nucleotides not matched to a gene: 7. The CDR3, as DNA: TGTGCCAGCAGCCCCCAGACAGGGAGCTCCTACAATGAGCAGTTCTTC. Amino acid sequence: CASSPQTGSSYNEQFF.

This clonotype was found many times. This chain connects TRBV20-1 to TRBJ2-1; D is ambiguous. V was pared by 1 base and J by 6 bases, with 10 bases between. The CDR3 is 13 amino acids. Germline V gives CDR1 DFQATT, CDR2 SNEGSKA (reference sequence). The CDR3 DNA follows: TGCAGTGCTAGAGGGGTAGATTTCAATGAGCAGTTCTTC. Translated: CSARGVDFNEQFF.

This clonotype occurred many times. This rearrangement joins TRBV20-1 to TRBJ2-3, with TRBD2 identical over 11 bases. Losses at the gene ends were 6 bases for V and 3 bases for J; bases not matched to a gene: 8. The CDR3 totals 15 residues. The germline V gene encodes CDR1 DFQATT and CDR2 SNEGSKA (reference sequence). CDR3 DNA: TGCAGTGCCGTTTTAGCGGGAGGGGGGACAGATACGCAGTATTTT. This gives the protein CSAVLAGGGTDTQYF.

This rearrangement joins TRBV19 to TRBJ2-3; either TRBD1 or TRBD2 may supply D (6 bases each). The CDR3 covers 15 residues. Germline V gene data show CDR1 as LNHDA and CDR2 as SQIVND (reference sequence). Trimming took off 6 bases at V and 3 bases at J, with 16 bases between the two ends. CDR3 sequence: CASSSEGGTTDTQYF. The CDR3 nucleotides are TGTGCCAGTAGCAGCGAAGGCGGGACAACAGATACGCAGTATTTT.

This clonotype was recorded at least ten times. This chain uses TRBV2 with TRBJ2-7; D might be TRBD1 (8 bases). This CDR3 spans 11 amino acids. Germline V gene data show CDR1 as SNHLY and CDR2 as FYNNEI. V gave up 8 bases and J gave up 7 bases, with 12 bases separating them. The CDR3 region is CASEQGGEQYF. The CDR3 bases are TGTGCCAGCGAACAGGGGGGGGAGCAGTACTTC.

In this sample, this clonotype turned up many times. This chain joins TRBV20-1 and TRBJ2-7; D gene unclear. Trimming left V 3 bases short and J 6 bases short, with 9 bases between. CDR1 is DFQATT, CDR2 SNEGSKA, per germline (reference sequence). The length of the CDR3 is 11 residues. In DNA, the CDR3 is TGCAGTGCTAGGAAGGATTTCGAGCAGTACTTC. Amino acids: CSARKDFEQYF.

This clonotype was detected ten times or more. V is TRBV7-6 and J is TRBJ1-6, with D uncertain. Trimming took 1 base from V and 9 from J, leaving 10 bases between them. The germline V gene has CDR1 SGHVS and CDR2 FNYEAQ. The CDR3 is made up of 14 amino acids. The CDR3 loop is CASSLDRVGSPLHF. CDR3 sequence (DNA): TGTGCCAGCAGCTTAGACAGAGTAGGTTCACCCCTCCACTTT.

This clonotype was seen at least ten times. The chain employs TRBV12-3 or TRBV12-4 and TRBJ2-1; D gene uncertain. This CDR3 contains 14 residues. V lost 2 bases and J 4 bases, leaving 9 bases between the germline ends. Here the CDR3 DNA reads TGTGCCAGCAGTTTAATAGGTCCGTACAATGAGCAGTTCTTC. This codes for CASSLIGPYNEQFF.

This clonotype was seen ten or more times. V is TRBV4-1 and J is TRBJ2-3, with D possibly being TRBD1 (6 bases). The CDR3 consists of 14 residues. V dropped 1 base and J dropped 6 bases, with 11 bases sitting between them. In germline, CDR1 is MGHRA, CDR2 YSYEKL. CDR3 DNA: TGCGCCAGCAGCCAAGGAGGTGGGGGCGATACGCAGTATTTT. Translated: CASSQGGGGDTQYF.

The table lists this clonotype with many counts. This chain uses TRBV30 with TRBJ2-3; 11 bases fit TRBD2. Germline V gives CDR1 GTSNPN, CDR2 SVGIG (reference sequence). This CDR3 spans 16 amino acids. V shed 2 bases, J shed 2 bases, and the junction held 6 bases outside the gene matches. The CDR3 coding sequence is TGTGCCTGGAGTCCAAGGACTAGCGGGTCCACAGATACGCAGTATTTT. Amino acids: CAWSPRTSGSTDTQYF.

This clonotype was counted at least ten times. The V call is TRBV10-1, the J call TRBJ2-5; D is possibly TRBD1 (7 bases). The CDR3 length is 14 residues. V was pared by 4 bases and J by 4 bases, with 13 bases between. From germline, CDR1 is WNHNN and CDR2 SYGVQD (reference sequence). The CDR3 is CASSGQGGLETQYF. DNA of the CDR3: TGCGCCAGCAGTGGTCAGGGGGGATTAGAGACCCAGTACTTC.

This clonotype has a count of ten or more. The chain joins TRBV24-1 to TRBJ2-3; 9 bases are shared with TRBD1. Losses at the gene ends were 5 bases for V and 4 bases for J; bases not matched to a gene: 6. Germline V lookup: CDR1 KGHDR, CDR2 SFDVKD. This CDR3 contains 15 residues. CDR3 sequence (DNA): TGTGCCACCAGTGGGGGACAGGGAGGCCCAGATACGCAGTATTTT. Its protein product is CATSGGQGGPDTQYF.